This T cell receptor (beta chain) was found in a study of cytomegalovirus exposure and HLA in healthy donors. Whole-study results and caveats: In vitro experiments confirmed that three CMV-associated chains were specific for CMV antigens. Apparent HLA restriction characterized most CMV-associated TCR beta chains in a later analysis. The study dropped some indistinguishable V segments, TRBV6-2 and TRBV6-3 among them.

A remark on this clone: What it recognizes is unknown.

The PCR was carried out with 60 Vbeta primers and 13 Jbeta primers. Profiled with immunoSEQ multiplex PCR; TCRdb holds only in-frame clones, not every one. The sample carries approximately 160,000 clones, about 76% recorded once. CDR3 length: 15 residues. V lost 3 bases to trimming and J lost 6 bases, with 15 bases between them. Germline CDR1 and CDR2: LNHDA and SQIVND (reference sequence). The chain has TRBV19 and TRBJ1-5, with D uncertain. This receptor was obtained from a woman aged 40 to 55 in good health and CMV-seropositive. Sequenced input: PBMCs. CDR3 nucleotides: TGTGCCAGTAGTATGATCCGGGAGGGAATTCAGCCCCAGCATTTT. It encodes CASSMIREGIQPQHF.